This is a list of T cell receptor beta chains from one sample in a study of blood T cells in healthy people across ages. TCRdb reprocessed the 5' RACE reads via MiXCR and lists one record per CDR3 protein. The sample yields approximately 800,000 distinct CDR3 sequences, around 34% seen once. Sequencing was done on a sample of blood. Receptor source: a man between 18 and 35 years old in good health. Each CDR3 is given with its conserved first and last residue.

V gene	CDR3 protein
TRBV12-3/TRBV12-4	CASSFNRGGNQPQHF
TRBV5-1	CASSFREPTNEKLFF
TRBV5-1	CASSLEAGAYNEQFF
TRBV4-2	CASSQVGTANNEQFF
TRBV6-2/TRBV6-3	CASSGQERFYEQYF
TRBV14	CASSQDPRLGTQYF
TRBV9	CASSVNQGRQFF
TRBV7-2	CASSLSYTEAFF
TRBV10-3	CAISGVLGGLETNANTGELFF
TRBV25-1	CASSEYRNTEAFF
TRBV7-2	CASSLGLAGTQGEQFF
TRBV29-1	CSVSGAGSLNTEAFF
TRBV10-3	CAIRASGRPYNEQFF
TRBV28	CASSLFRGNEQYF
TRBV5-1	CASSLSGARNEKLFF
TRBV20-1	CSAEGGSSYNEQYF
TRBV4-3	CASSQGAGPRGYTF
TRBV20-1	CSARDQGDSSGANVLTF
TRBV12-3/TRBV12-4	CASSVQGYYEQYF
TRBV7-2	CASSLGSESHIQYF
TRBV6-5	CASSLAGGPVNEQFF
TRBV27	CASSDWTRRAYNEQFF
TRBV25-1	CASRRGTDTQYF
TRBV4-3	CASSHRPEQRGGVSSSYNEQFF
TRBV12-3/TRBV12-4	CASSPRQGSHEQFF
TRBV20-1	CSARDRAGGNEQFF
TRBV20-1	CSAITDPNSPPHF
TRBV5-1	CASSLYGGDSAINEKLFF
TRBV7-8	CASSLGAGGLTDTQYF
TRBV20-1	CSTPVTGVSGANVLTF
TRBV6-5	CASSLLAGGRHGTDTQYF
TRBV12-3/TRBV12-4	CASSLSTGGETQYF
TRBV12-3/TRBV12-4	CASTWAVGRGLGTEAFF
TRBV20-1	CSARDSGTGVYEQYF
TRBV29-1	CSVVEAGELFF